The clone carrying this TCR beta chain was seen ten or more times. The target antigen is unknown. The sample originates from a study of T cells in Graves' hyperthyroidism and ophthalmopathy. Across the whole study: Peripheral blood was obtained at initial diagnosis, preceding any treatment. The study's findings and limits: Ophthalmopathy prediction by the model preceded onset by a median about 6.3 months.

These patients, aged 18 to 65, had recently diagnosed hyperthyroidism lasting under 2 months. V was clipped by 3 bases and J by 6 bases, with 11 bases between them. The CDR3 covers 14 residues. Germline V gene lookup returns CDR1 SGHNT and CDR2 YENEEA. TCR beta CDR3 sequences were amplified from RNA transcripts. HTBI primers drove first-round RT-PCR of the TCR CDR3. TCRdb analysed the multiplex PCR reads with MiXCR anew, one entry per CDR3 protein. Among hundreds of thousands of distinct CDR3 sequences listed, approximately 15% were seen once. This chain uses TRBV11-3 with TRBJ2-2; D possibly corresponds to TRBD2 (7 bases). The TCR originated in a young woman with Graves' hyperthyroidism. The material sequenced was blood. CDR3 nucleotide sequence: TGTGCCAGCAGCTTCGGGGGGCAGGCCGGGGAGCTGTTTTTT. This encodes CASSFGGQAGELFF.